This T cell receptor beta chain is from a study of cytomegalovirus exposure and HLA in healthy donors. Overall study findings and caveats: In a later analysis, an Asian-associated ancestry cluster reportedly showed fewer N-insertions than the roughly 690-donor mean. When presence/absence was analysed, sequencing depth was taken to be roughly uniform across donors. TCR beta chains associated with HLA were, in a later analysis, more clonally expanded than equally common others. Most TCR beta V segments were productive about 90% or about 30% of the time in an earlier analysis.

The PCR had 60 Vbeta and 13 Jbeta primers. TCRdb's copy holds only in-frame clones and misses some; the assay was immunoSEQ multiplex PCR. In the table there are hundreds of thousands of clones, 78% of which are singletons. For this clone: Its antigen is unidentified.

CDR1 SQVTM and CDR2 ANQGSEA come from the germline V gene. J lost 4 bases, V lost 3 bases, and 6 bases had no gene match. This CDR3 region has 14 residues. Sequenced: PBMCs. This TCR came from a male donor in good health and CMV-seronegative. This chain uses TRBV29-1 with TRBJ2-3; 8 nucleotides line up with TRBD2. CDR3 in amino acids: CSVDKRESPDTQYF. The DNA for the CDR3 is TGCAGCGTTGATAAGCGGGAGTCACCAGATACGCAGTATTTT.